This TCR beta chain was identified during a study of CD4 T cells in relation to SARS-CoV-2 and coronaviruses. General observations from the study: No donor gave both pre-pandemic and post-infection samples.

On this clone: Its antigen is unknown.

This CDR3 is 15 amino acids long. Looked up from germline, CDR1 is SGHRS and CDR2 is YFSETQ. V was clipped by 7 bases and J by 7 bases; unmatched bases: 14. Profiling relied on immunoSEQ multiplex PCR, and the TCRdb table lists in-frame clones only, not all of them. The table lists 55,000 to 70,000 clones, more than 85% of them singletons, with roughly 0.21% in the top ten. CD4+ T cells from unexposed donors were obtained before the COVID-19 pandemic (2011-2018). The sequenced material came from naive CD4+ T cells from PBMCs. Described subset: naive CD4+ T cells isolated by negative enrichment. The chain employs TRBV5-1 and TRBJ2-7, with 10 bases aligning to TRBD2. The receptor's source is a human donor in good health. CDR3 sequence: CASCPGLAEFREQYF. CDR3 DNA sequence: TGCGCCAGCTGCCCAGGACTAGCGGAATTTCGGGAGCAGTACTTC.